Shown below are 26 T cell receptor beta chains from a single sample sequenced in a study of blood T cell repertoires in COVID-19. Profiling relied on immunoSEQ multiplex PCR, and the TCRdb table lists in-frame clones only, not all of them. The data hold fewer than 250,000 clones, with approximately 85% observed a single time. The sequenced sample was peripheral blood. Every receptor here comes from a man aged 50-59 years with acute or convalescent COVID-19.

This chain links TRBV5-1 with TRBJ2-7, with 9 bases matching TRBD2. In germline, CDR1 is SGHRS, CDR2 YFSETQ. Trimming took 3 bases from V and 0 from J; bases not matched to a gene: 1. CDR3 length: 14 amino acids. Here the CDR3 reads CASSSSGTSYEQYF. The CDR3 nucleotides are TGCGCCAGCAGCTCTAGCGGGACCTCCTACGAGCAGTACTTC.

The genes are TRBV3-1 (or the pseudogene TRBV3-2) and TRBJ1-3, with 9 nucleotides matching TRBD1. After removal of 4 bases from V and 2 bases from J, the junction contained 3 bases not matched to a gene. Looked up from germline, CDR1 is LGHDT and CDR2 is YNNKEL (reference sequence). CDR3 length equals 15 residues. The DNA for the CDR3 is TGTGCCAGCAGCCTCGGGACAGGGACTGGAAACACCATATATTTT. This codes for CASSLGTGTGNTIYF.

This clone was seen a handful of times. In DNA, the CDR3 is TGTGCCTGGACTGGGCGCAGGGAAGATCAGCCCCAGCATTTT. Translation: CAWTGRREDQPQHF. J is TRBJ1-5 and V is TRBV30, with D possibly being TRBD1 (5 bases). The germline CDR1 and CDR2 sequences are GTSNPN and SVGIG (reference sequence). The V gene lost 4 bases and the J gene lost 5 bases, with 15 bases spanning the gap. The CDR3 spans 14 residues.

The rearrangement joins TRBV5-4 to TRBJ1-1, with D unclear. Germline-derived CDR1 and CDR2 are SGHNT and YYREEE (reference sequence). Trimming stripped 4 bases from V and 1 base from J, with 14 bases between. This CDR3 contains 15 residues. For the CDR3, the DNA is TGTGCCAGCAGCCCGGTCCGTGCTGGGAACACTGAAGCTTTCTTT. Protein sequence: CASSPVRAGNTEAFF.

V usage is TRBV28 and J usage is TRBJ2-5; possibly TRBD1 for D (5 bases). The CDR3 consists of 15 residues. CDR1 is MDHEN and CDR2 is SYDVKM in the germline V gene. Trimming took off 6 bases at V and 1 base at J, with 15 bases between the two ends. CDR3 bases: TGTGCCAGCAGCTTACCTACAGGATCCCAAGAGACCCAGTACTTC. The encoded protein is CASSLPTGSQETQYF.

This rearrangement joins TRBV7-9 to TRBJ2-7; 8 bases align to TRBD2. Trimming took 0 bases from V and 2 from J; bases not matched to a gene: 3. Looked up from germline, CDR1 is SEHNR and CDR2 is FQNEAQ (reference sequence). The CDR3 consists of 15 residues. CDR3 bases: TGTGCCAGCAGCTTAGCGACCGGGAGGGCCTACGAGCAGTACTTC. Amino acid sequence: CASSLATGRAYEQYF. The full variable domain, its missing parts supplied by reference TRBV7-9 and TRBJ2-7, is DTGVSQNPRHKITKRGQNVTFRCDPISEHNRLYWYRQTLGQGPEFLTYFQNEAQLEKSRLLSDRFSAERPKGSFSTLEIQRTEQGDSAMYLCASSLATGRAYEQYFGPGTRLTVT.

This rearrangement joins TRBV3-1 (or the pseudogene TRBV3-2) to TRBJ2-7; no firm D call. CDR1 LGHDT and CDR2 YNNKEL come from the germline V gene (reference sequence). This CDR3 region has 17 residues. Trimming took off 1 base at V and 3 bases at J, with 19 bases between the two ends. The CDR3 loop is CASSQGVRLSHLYEQYF. CDR3 bases: TGTGCCAGCAGCCAAGGAGTACGACTGAGCCACCTCTACGAGCAGTACTTC.

In nucleotides, the CDR3 is TGTGCCTGGAGCGACTATCAGGAGCAGTACTTC. Its translation: CAWSDYQEQYF. This chain connects TRBV30 to TRBJ2-7; D perhaps matches TRBD2 (5 bases). V was pared by 3 bases and J by 7 bases, with 10 bases between. This CDR3 contains 11 residues. The germline V gene has CDR1 GTSNPN and CDR2 SVGIG (reference sequence). Full variable domain (missing parts from reference TRBV30 and TRBJ2-7): SQTIHQWPATLVQPVGSPLSLECTVEGTSNPNLYWYRQAAGRGLQLLFYSVGIGQISSEVPQNLSASRPQDRQFILSSKKLLLSDSGFYLCAWSDYQEQYFGPGTRLTVT.

The table lists this clone with a few counts. This specimen includes other DNA sequences encoding the same CDR3. V usage is TRBV18 and J usage is TRBJ1-5; unclear D gene. There are 12 residues in the CDR3. With 2 bases removed from V and 6 bases from J, the gap between germline ends came to 5 bases. Germline V CDR1 and CDR2: KGHSH, LQKENI. The DNA of the CDR3 is TGTGCCAGCTCACCAAGCGGTCAGCCCCAGCATTTT. It specifies CASSPSGQPQHF.

The chain uses TRBV5-6 and TRBJ1-2, with D tentatively TRBD1 (6 bases). V gave up 2 bases and J gave up 7 bases, with 12 bases separating them. The CDR3 is made up of 13 amino acids. Germline loops: CDR1 SGHDT, CDR2 YYEEEE. The CDR3 DNA sequence: TGTGCCAGCAGCTTTTGGGGGCCGAGTGGCTACACCTTC. It yields the protein CASSFWGPSGYTF.

This clone turned up a few times. The genes are TRBV5-4 and TRBJ2-7; 7 positions match TRBD1. V gave up 4 bases and J gave up 2 bases; unmatched junction bases: 3. Germline V gene sequence: CDR1 SGHNT, CDR2 YYREEE (reference sequence). CDR3 length equals 13 residues. Here the CDR3 reads CASSTDRAYEQYF. DNA of the CDR3: TGTGCCAGCAGCACCGACAGGGCCTACGAGCAGTACTTC.

The chain recombines TRBV25-1 with TRBJ2-7, with a tentative D call TRBD2 (6 bases). This CDR3 comprises 15 residues. The germline V gene has CDR1 MGHDK and CDR2 SYGVNS. V was shortened by 2 bases and J by 6 bases, with 17 bases between the two germline ends. CDR3 DNA sequence: TGTGCCAGCAGTGAAATCCGGGACTCGTTCCCCGAGCAGTACTTC. It codes for CASSEIRDSFPEQYF.

In this sample, this clone turned up many times. The V gene is TRBV19, the J gene TRBJ1-5; TRBD1 aligns across 8 bases. CDR3 length equals 16 residues. The germline CDR1 and CDR2 sequences are LNHDA and SQIVND (reference sequence). Trimming removed 3 bases from V and 2 bases from J; junction bases left unmatched: 6. The CDR3 is CASSMPGQGGNQPQHF. CDR3 nucleotides: TGTGCCAGTAGTATGCCAGGACAGGGTGGCAATCAGCCCCAGCATTTT.

The rearrangement uses TRBV6-5 and TRBJ2-7; no firm D call. The germline gives CDR1 MNHEY, CDR2 SVGAGI. The CDR3 is 13 amino acids. The V end was cut by 9 bases, the J end by 0 bases, with 12 bases between. In nucleotides, the CDR3 is TGTGCCAGACCTTCGGAGAACTCCTACGAGCAGTACTTC. Translated: CARPSENSYEQYF.

DNA of the CDR3: TGCAGCGTTGAGGTTGTGGGGGGAGGAGGCTACACCTTC. It specifies CSVEVVGGGGYTF. The chain employs TRBV29-1 and TRBJ1-2; a possible D gene is TRBD1 (5 bases). Germline V CDR1 and CDR2: SQVTM, ANQGSEA. This CDR3 spans 13 amino acids. Trimming took 3 bases from V and 8 from J, leaving 16 bases between them. Looking up the rest from reference TRBV29-1 and TRBJ1-2 gives the full variable domain: SAVISQKPSRDICQRGTSLTIQCQVDSQVTMMFWYRQQPGQSLTLIATANQGSEATYESGFVIDKFPISRPNLTFSTLTVSNMSPEDSSIYLCSVEVVGGGGYTFGSGTRLTVV.

V is TRBV19 and J is TRBJ2-5; weak D call: TRBD1 (5 bases). The CDR3 has 14 residues. The ends were cut back, 1 base at V and 3 bases at J, with 9 bases in the middle. Germline V CDR1 and CDR2: LNHDA, SQIVND (reference sequence). As DNA, the CDR3 is TGTGCCAGTAGTATAGTAAGGGGTGAAGAGACCCAGTACTTC. Translation gives CASSIVRGEETQYF.

The chain uses TRBV4-1 and TRBJ2-1; D is ambiguous. The V gene's germline CDR1 is MGHRA and CDR2 YSYEKL. Trimming removed 1 base from V and 8 bases from J, with 9 bases in between. The CDR3 is made up of 13 amino acids. The CDR3 region is CASSQGPQDEQFF. The CDR3, as DNA: TGCGCCAGCAGCCAAGGTCCTCAGGATGAGCAGTTCTTC.

The chain uses TRBV28 and TRBJ2-7; 9 bases are a match to TRBD2. Trimming removed 2 bases from V and 0 bases from J; junction bases left unmatched: 2. The CDR3 is 15 amino acids. Germline loops: CDR1 MDHEN, CDR2 SYDVKM. The CDR3 DNA follows: TGTGCCAGCAGTTTACTAGCGGGGAGCTCCTACGAGCAGTACTTC. This translates into CASSLLAGSSYEQYF.

This clone was seen once. This chain connects TRBV2 to TRBJ2-5; the D gene is possibly TRBD1 (5 bases). V was clipped by 4 bases and J by 1 base, with 13 bases between them. This CDR3 contains 15 residues. CDR1 and CDR2 from the germline V gene are SNHLY and FYNNEI. In DNA, the CDR3 is TGTGCCAGCAGTGTTTTTGGGGCAGGCCAAGAGACCCAGTACTTC. Its protein is CASSVFGAGQETQYF.

This chain uses TRBV28 with TRBJ1-5; TRBD1 matches at 8 bases. The CDR3 is 15 residues long. V was clipped by 7 bases and J by 2 bases; unmatched bases: 7. Germline V lookup: CDR1 MDHEN, CDR2 SYDVKM. The CDR3: CASITGQGGNQPQHF. The CDR3 nucleotides read TGTGCCAGCATCACCGGACAGGGCGGCAATCAGCCCCAGCATTTT.

The rearrangement joins TRBV9 to TRBJ2-1; 7 positions match TRBD1. Looked up from germline, CDR1 is SGDLS and CDR2 is YYNGEE. The CDR3 extends over 16 amino acids. V lost 4 bases, J lost 9 bases, and 16 bases stayed unmatched. The CDR3, as DNA: TGTGCCAGCAGCCTCACTATACGGGCCCGACAGGGTGAGCAGTTCTTC. It yields the protein CASSLTIRARQGEQFF.

V is TRBV4-1 and J is TRBJ1-3; D remains ambiguous. Trimming pared 7 bases from V and 0 bases from J, leaving 13 bases between. The CDR3 length is 15 residues. Germline V CDR1 and CDR2: MGHRA, YSYEKL. The CDR3, as DNA: TGCGCCAGCAAGACCCAGGTCCTCTCTGGAAACACCATATATTTT. Protein product: CASKTQVLSGNTIYF.

The gene calls are TRBV30 and TRBJ1-6; D might be TRBD1 (6 bases). The V gene lost 1 base and the J gene lost 7 bases, with 11 bases spanning the gap. CDR3 size: 14 residues. Germline loops: CDR1 GTSNPN, CDR2 SVGIG (reference sequence). In nucleotides, the CDR3 is TGTGCCTGGAGTGAACAGGGTAGAAATTCACCCCTCCACTTT. It yields the protein CAWSEQGRNSPLHF.

This sequence joins TRBV29-1 and TRBJ1-2; D not certain. Germline V CDR1 and CDR2: SQVTM, ANQGSEA. CDR3 length: 13 amino acids. V was clipped by 6 bases and J by 0 bases, with 11 bases between them. The CDR3 loop is CSVDHTANYGYTF. DNA of the CDR3: TGCAGCGTCGACCACACAGCTAACTATGGCTACACCTTC.

CDR3: CASSFLIAESYEQYF. As DNA, the CDR3 is TGCGCCAGCAGCTTTTTAATAGCGGAATCCTACGAGCAGTACTTC. This chain uses TRBV5-1 with TRBJ2-7; D possibly corresponds to TRBD2 (6 bases). The CDR3 has 15 residues. V gave up 2 bases and J gave up 1 base, with 13 bases separating them. Germline V lookup: CDR1 SGHRS, CDR2 YFSETQ.

The chain uses TRBV7-8 and TRBJ1-1; D perhaps matches TRBD1 (5 bases). In germline, CDR1 is SGHVS, CDR2 FQNEAQ. CDR3 size: 16 residues. V was pared by 1 base and J by 0 bases, with 12 bases between. The CDR3: CASSLEQGLMNTEAFF. DNA of the CDR3: TGTGCCAGCAGCTTAGAGCAGGGACTAATGAACACTGAAGCTTTCTTT.